The TCR beta chain under discussion was sequenced for a study of CD8+ T cells in alopecia areata. As to treatment: oral pan-JAK inhibitor, 5-10 mg twice daily. V was trimmed by 5 bases and J by 6 bases, leaving 14 bases between them. This CDR3 spans 14 amino acids. Germline CDR1 is SGHVS and CDR2 is FQNEAQ. RNA, once extracted, was reverse transcribed into cDNA for use as the sequencing template. Measured with immunoSEQ multiplex PCR; TCRdb has only the in-frame clones, and not every one. This sample has around 190,000 clones, with under 70% found just once. This clone was found a few times. The specimen was CD4+ T cells sorted from blood, collected at week 4, from a patient treated with tofacitinib. This chain uses TRBV7-8 with TRBJ1-5; D unclear. This clonotype was obtained from a human donor with alopecia areata. CDR3: CASSRVGVGQPQHF. CDR3 DNA sequence: TGTGCCAGCAGCCGCGTAGGTGTGGGTCAGCCCCAGCATTTT.